Detailed here is one T cell receptor beta chain. What it binds is unknown. Clones were read by immunoSEQ multiplex PCR, and TCRdb kept only the in-frame ones, dropping some. This table holds roughly 420,000 clones, approximately 87% found once. The sample is drawn from a study of Ad26.COV2.S vaccination and SARS-CoV-2 variants. Study details: The trial was COV1001 and the donor's arm was Ad26.COV2.S. General study findings and limits: Measurements of TCR breadth and depth may have given underestimates of the total T cell responses. A substantial breadth of spike-specific CD8+ and CD4+ T cell responses after vaccination has been reported.

Treatment: some 20 received Ad26.COV2.S at low or high dose, single or two shots; about 5 received placebo; per-sample allocation not given. Samples came from day 63 after the first vaccine or placebo injection. An Ad26 vector expressing Wuhan-strain SARS-CoV-2 spike served as the vaccine. The CDR3 is 11 residues long. Germline V lookup: CDR1 DFQATT, CDR2 SNEGSKA (reference sequence). The V end lost 3 bases, the J end lost 5 bases, and 8 bases lay between the germline ends. The sample in question was peripheral blood, obtained in a trial of Ad26.COV2.S vaccine versus placebo. The sequence derives from a person between 18 and 59 years old who received the Ad26.COV2.S COVID-19 vaccine or a placebo. The chain has TRBV20-1 and TRBJ2-7; unclear D gene. The CDR3 here is CSASGGHEQYF. CDR3 nucleotides: TGCAGTGCTAGTGGTGGCCACGAGCAGTACTTC.